Below, 28 T cell receptor beta chains from the same sample are listed, as sequenced in a study of blood T cell repertoires in COVID-19. Sequencing was performed with immunoSEQ multiplex PCR; in TCRdb, only in-frame clones are kept and a portion is missing. The table shows 250,000 or so clones, with 90% occurring only once. Sequences were obtained from peripheral blood. Every receptor here comes from a man younger than 40 with COVID-19, enrolled during active disease.

This chain uses TRBV18 with TRBJ2-7, with no clear D. Deletions cut 3 bases from V and 0 bases from J, with 12 bases between. Germline-derived CDR1 and CDR2 are KGHSH and LQKENI. This CDR3 has 15 residues. The CDR3, as DNA: TGTGCCAGCTCACCCGTAGATGATACCTCCTACGAGCAGTACTTC. Its protein is CASSPVDDTSYEQYF.

V usage is TRBV4-1 and J usage is TRBJ1-1; D gene uncertain. V shed 0 bases and J shed 1 base, with 6 bases lying between them. The CDR3 is made up of 14 amino acids. Germline-derived CDR1 and CDR2 are MGHRA and YSYEKL. The CDR3 protein is CASSQDNPNTEAFF. As DNA, the CDR3 is TGCGCCAGCAGCCAAGATAATCCGAACACTGAAGCTTTCTTT.

The sample holds many counts of this clone. The rearrangement joins TRBV30 to TRBJ2-7; possibly TRBD2 for D (5 bases). CDR1 is GTSNPN and CDR2 is SVGIG in the germline V gene (reference sequence). This CDR3 is built from 11 residues. Between the trimmed V and J ends, which lost 7 bases and 6 bases, there was a span of 13 bases. In DNA, the CDR3 is TGTGCCTCGGACCGAGGGCTCGAGCAGTACTTC. This encodes CASDRGLEQYF.

The rearrangement links TRBV6-5 to TRBJ2-3, with 7 nucleotides matching TRBD1. The CDR3 sequence is 16 residues long. Germline-derived CDR1 and CDR2 are MNHEY and SVGAGI. The trim removed 4 bases at V and 3 bases at J, leaving 10 bases unmatched. The CDR3 reads CASSLSSTGKTDTQYF. CDR3 sequence (DNA): TGTGCCAGCAGTTTGAGTTCGACAGGGAAAACAGATACGCAGTATTTT.

This chain connects TRBV5-1 to TRBJ1-6, with D unresolved. The germline V and J ends were trimmed by 3 bases and 1 base, with 11 bases remaining between them. This CDR3 is 16 amino acids long. Germline values: CDR1 SGHRS, CDR2 YFSETQ. The CDR3 loop reads CASSSSGISYNSPLHF. The CDR3 coding sequence is TGCGCCAGCAGCTCCTCCGGTATTTCCTATAATTCACCCCTCCACTTT. The whole variable domain, remainder taken from reference TRBV5-1 and TRBJ1-6, is KAGVTQTPRYLIKTRGQQVTLSCSPISGHRSVSWYQQTPGQGLQFLFEYFSETQRNKGNFPGRFSGRQFSNSRSEMNVSTLELGDSALYLCASSSSGISYNSPLHFGNGTRLTVT.

DNA of the CDR3: TGTGCCACCAGTGACCCTTTCCGGACGCAGTATTTT. It is translated as CATSDPFRTQYF. This chain connects TRBV24-1 to TRBJ2-3; D gene unclear. This CDR3 has 12 amino acids. Germline CDR1 KGHDR, CDR2 SFDVKD. Trimming shortened V by 4 bases and J by 9 bases, and 10 bases separated the two germline ends.

The gene calls are TRBV5-5 and TRBJ1-1; D remains ambiguous. V was cut by 4 bases and J by 1 base, with 8 bases left in between. The CDR3 has 13 residues. Germline CDR1 is SGHKS and CDR2 is YYEKEE (reference sequence). The CDR3 loop reads CASSPGPNTEAFF. The CDR3 coding sequence is TGTGCCAGCAGCCCCGGTCCGAACACTGAAGCTTTCTTT. The complete variable domain, with remaining parts taken from reference TRBV5-5 and TRBJ1-1, reads DAGVTQSPTHLIKTRGQQVTLRCSPISGHKSVSWYQQVLGQGPQFIFQYYEKEERGRGNFPDRFSARQFPNYSSELNVNALLLGDSALYLCASSPGPNTEAFFGQGTRLTVV.

V gene TRBV19 combines with J gene TRBJ1-1; 9 bases match TRBD1. Germline CDR1 reads LNHDA; CDR2 reads SQIVND (reference sequence). Trimming at V came to 5 bases and at J to 1 base, leaving 11 bases not matched to a gene. The CDR3 is made up of 17 amino acids. CDR3 protein: CASSPGTGKEGNTEAFF. CDR3 DNA: TGTGCCAGTAGTCCCGGGACAGGGAAAGAGGGGAACACTGAAGCTTTCTTT.

This sequence joins TRBV18 and TRBJ1-1, with TRBD1 as a possible D gene (6 bases). Trimming removed 3 bases at V and 3 bases at J, with 14 bases between. This CDR3 spans 15 amino acids. CDR1 is KGHSH, CDR2 LQKENI, per germline. CDR3 coding DNA: TGTGCCAGCTCACCGAAACAGGGCTCGGACACTGAAGCTTTCTTT. Encoded protein: CASSPKQGSDTEAFF.

The chain is built from TRBV4-3 and TRBJ2-1, with TRBD2 as a possible D gene (5 bases). The length of the CDR3 is 14 residues. CDR1 and CDR2 (germline): LGHNA, YSLEER. Trimming removed 0 bases from V and 9 bases from J, with 12 bases in between. The CDR3, as DNA: TGCGCCAGCAGCCAAGATCAGCCCGGAGGTGAGCAGTTCTTC. It specifies CASSQDQPGGEQFF.

DNA for the CDR3: TGCAGCGTTACTAGCGGGAGTACGTGGGAGCTGTTTTTT. Its translation is CSVTSGSTWELFF. The genes are TRBV29-1 and TRBJ2-2, with 11 bases that match TRBD2. V was pared by 5 bases and J by 9 bases, with 5 bases of the junction left unmatched. The germline V gene has CDR1 SQVTM and CDR2 ANQGSEA. The CDR3 runs to 13 residues.

The CDR3 coding sequence is TGTGCCAGCAGTAAGGATCTAGTGGGGGCGAACTATGGCTACACCTTC. Protein product: CASSKDLVGANYGYTF. The genes are TRBV27 and TRBJ1-2; D is possibly TRBD1 (6 bases). Germline-derived CDR1 and CDR2 are MNHEY and SMNVEV (reference sequence). The CDR3 sequence is 16 residues long. V shed 5 bases and J shed 2 bases, with 18 bases lying between them.

The rearrangement joins TRBV7-8 to TRBJ1-2; D is undetermined. This CDR3 region has 16 residues. V dropped 2 bases and J dropped 7 bases, with 20 bases sitting between them. The V gene's germline CDR1 is SGHVS and CDR2 FQNEAQ. CDR3 DNA sequence: TGTGCCAGCAGCTTAATTCTAAGCCCCTCCCCGGTTGGCTACACCTTC. Its translation: CASSLILSPSPVGYTF.

The rearrangement uses TRBV21-1 and TRBJ2-1; the listed D gene, TRBD1, was not tested against the DNA. TRBV21-1 has pseudogene status. The CDR3 contains 12 residues. CDR3 nucleotides: TGTGCCAGCAGCAGAGGGGGTGTTGAGCAGTTCTTC. Its protein product is CASSRGGVEQFF.

The gene calls are TRBV6-2 or TRBV6-3 and TRBJ2-7, with 7 bases that match TRBD1. The length of the CDR3 is 15 residues. CDR1 MNHEY and CDR2 SVGEGT come from the germline V gene. V lost 2 bases, J lost 3 bases, and 7 bases stayed unmatched. In nucleotides, the CDR3 is TGTGCCAGCAGTTACCCGGGACAGAAATTCTACGAGCAGTACTTC. This gives the protein CASSYPGQKFYEQYF.

CDR3 in DNA: TGTGCCAGCAGCACCTTGGGCGAAAACGAGCAGTACTTC. Amino acid sequence: CASSTLGENEQYF. This chain connects TRBV3-1 (or the pseudogene TRBV3-2) to TRBJ2-7; no clear D gene. CDR3 size: 13 residues. V was cut by 5 bases and J by 5 bases, with 13 bases left in between. Per the germline V gene, CDR1 is LGHDT and CDR2 is YNNKEL (reference sequence).

The chain recombines TRBV30 with TRBJ1-5, with 7 bases lining up with TRBD1. V dropped 2 bases and J dropped 5; count of bases not matched to a gene: 9. Germline V gene data show CDR1 as GTSNPN and CDR2 as SVGIG (reference sequence). This CDR3 is 15 amino acids long. The chain's CDR3 is CAWSRGGQSYQPQHF. CDR3 nucleotide sequence: TGTGCCTGGAGTAGAGGGGGACAGAGTTATCAGCCCCAGCATTTT.

The V gene is TRBV2, the J gene TRBJ1-3; 9 bases are shared with TRBD1. V was pared by 5 bases and J by 3 bases, with 5 bases of the junction left unmatched. From germline, CDR1 is SNHLY and CDR2 FYNNEI. The length of the CDR3 is 15 residues. CDR3 residues: CASSYTGGSGNTIYF. In DNA form, the CDR3 reads TGTGCCAGCAGTTATACAGGGGGCAGTGGAAACACCATATATTTT. The full variable domain, in which reference TRBV2 and TRBJ1-3 provide the parts outside the CDR3, is EPEVTQTPSHQVTQMGQEVILRCVPISNHLYFYWYRQILGQKVEFLVSFYNNEISEKSEIFDDQFSVERPDGSNFTLKIRSTKLEDSAMYFCASSYTGGSGNTIYFGEGSWLTVV.

The chain carries TRBV7-8 and TRBJ2-1; no clear D gene. V was shortened by 1 base and J by 4 bases, with 14 bases between the two germline ends. The CDR3 totals 16 residues. Per germline, CDR1 SGHVS and CDR2 FQNEAQ. The DNA of the CDR3 is TGTGCCAGCAGCTTAGTTCCGGGTACCGGTTACAATGAGCAGTTCTTC. Its translation is CASSLVPGTGYNEQFF.

This sequence joins TRBV5-5 and TRBJ1-2, with D perhaps TRBD1 (6 bases). The V and J ends lost 1 base and 7 bases respectively, with 11 bases between them. Germline V lookup: CDR1 SGHKS, CDR2 YYEKEE (reference sequence). This CDR3 contains 13 residues. CDR3 DNA: TGTGCCAGCAGCTTGTACGGGGGGCTTGGCTACACCTTC. Translation: CASSLYGGLGYTF. The full variable domain, rest sourced from reference TRBV5-5 and TRBJ1-2, is DAGVTQSPTHLIKTRGQQVTLRCSPISGHKSVSWYQQVLGQGPQFIFQYYEKEERGRGNFPDRFSARQFPNYSSELNVNALLLGDSALYLCASSLYGGLGYTFGSGTRLTVV.

The chain carries TRBV19 and TRBJ2-6; D is perhaps TRBD1 (6 bases). This CDR3 contains 15 residues. Trimming pared 9 bases from V and 2 bases from J, leaving 14 bases between. Germline V gives CDR1 LNHDA, CDR2 SQIVND (reference sequence). This chain's CDR3 is CARNREIPGANVLTF. In DNA form, the CDR3 reads TGTGCCAGAAACAGGGAAATTCCTGGGGCCAACGTCCTGACTTTC.

The chain couples TRBV5-6 to TRBJ2-3, with no clear D. The CDR3 is 15 amino acids. V lost 0 bases to trimming and J lost 2 bases, with 10 bases between them. The germline gives CDR1 SGHDT, CDR2 YYEEEE. DNA of the CDR3: TGTGCCAGCAGCTTGGGAGCCCCTGACACAGATACGCAGTATTTT. Its translation: CASSLGAPDTDTQYF.

V is TRBV28 and J is TRBJ1-4, with D possibly being TRBD1 (5 bases). With 8 bases removed from V and 0 bases from J, the gap between germline ends came to 13 bases. The CDR3 contains 15 residues. CDR1 and CDR2 from the germline V gene are MDHEN and SYDVKM. The CDR3 region has the DNA TGTGCCAGCGGGCAGGGAGGGGCAACTAATGAAAAACTGTTTTTT. Its protein is CASGQGGATNEKLFF.

This clone appeared once. The chain couples TRBV4-1 to TRBJ1-3, with TRBD1 as a possible D gene (6 bases). Germline V CDR1 and CDR2: MGHRA, YSYEKL. The CDR3 runs 16 residues. V lost 4 bases to trimming and J lost 0 bases, with 13 bases between them. The CDR3 DNA reads TGCGCCAGCAGCCCTCAACAGGGACCCTCTGGAAACACCATATATTTT. As protein: CASSPQQGPSGNTIYF.

The V and J genes are TRBV6-2 or TRBV6-3 and TRBJ1-5, with D unclear. V shed 1 base and J shed 0 bases, with 4 bases lying between them. CDR1 MNHEY and CDR2 SVGEGT come from the germline V gene. The CDR3 sequence is 14 residues long. The DNA of the CDR3 is TGTGCCAGCAGTTACTATAATAGCAATCAGCCCCAGCATTTT. It is translated as CASSYYNSNQPQHF.

This clone came up once. The CDR3 DNA reads TGTGCCAGCAGTCCCGGACAGGGGGCGGGTGGCTACACCTTC. Translating it yields CASSPGQGAGGYTF. J is TRBJ1-2 and V is TRBV6-5, with 11 bases lining up with TRBD1. The J segment lost 7 bases and the V segment lost 5 bases, leaving 6 bases of the junction unmatched. Per germline, CDR1 MNHEY and CDR2 SVGAGI. The CDR3 totals 14 residues.

The gene calls are TRBV28 and TRBJ1-5, with TRBD1 as a possible D gene (6 bases). The CDR3 has 15 residues. Trimming took 7 bases from V and 3 from J, leaving 16 bases between them. Germline V gene sequence: CDR1 MDHEN, CDR2 SYDVKM. CDR3 sequence (DNA): TGTGCCAGCAAATCCGGGACAAGCTCCAATCAGCCCCAGCATTTT. Its translation: CASKSGTSSNQPQHF. The full variable domain, completed using reference TRBV28 and TRBJ1-5, is DVKVTQSSRYLVKRTGEKVFLECVQDMDHENMFWYRQDPGLGLRLIYFSYDVKMKEKGDIPEGYSVSREKKERFSLILESASTNQTSMYLCASKSGTSSNQPQHFGDGTRLSIL.

V gene TRBV5-5 combines with J gene TRBJ2-7; 7 bases are shared with TRBD1. The CDR3 totals 12 residues. The V segment lost 2 bases and the J segment 7 bases; nucleotides outside the gene matches: 3. The germline V gene encodes CDR1 SGHKS and CDR2 YYEKEE (reference sequence). CDR3 nucleotides: TGTGCCAGCAGCTTCACAGGGGATGAGCAGTACTTC. Its translation is CASSFTGDEQYF.